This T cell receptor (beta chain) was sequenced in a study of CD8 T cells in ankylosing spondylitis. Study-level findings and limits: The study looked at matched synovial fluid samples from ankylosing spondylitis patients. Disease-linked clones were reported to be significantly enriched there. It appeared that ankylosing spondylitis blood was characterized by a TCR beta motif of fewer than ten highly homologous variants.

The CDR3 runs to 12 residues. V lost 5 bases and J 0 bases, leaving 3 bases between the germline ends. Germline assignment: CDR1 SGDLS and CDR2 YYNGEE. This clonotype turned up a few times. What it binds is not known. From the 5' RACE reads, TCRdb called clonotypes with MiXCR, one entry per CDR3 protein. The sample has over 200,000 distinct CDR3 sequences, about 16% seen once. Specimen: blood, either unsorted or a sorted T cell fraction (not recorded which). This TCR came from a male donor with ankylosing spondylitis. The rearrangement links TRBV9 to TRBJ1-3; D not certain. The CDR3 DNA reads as TGTGCCAGCAGTGGCTCTGGAAACACCATATATTTT. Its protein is CASSGSGNTIYF. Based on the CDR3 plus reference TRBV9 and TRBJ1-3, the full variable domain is DSGVTQTPKHLITATGQRVTLRCSPRSGDLSVYWYQQSLDQGLQFLIQYYNGEERAKGNILERFSAQQFPDLHSELNLSSLELGDSALYFCASSGSGNTIYFGEGSWLTVV.